This TCR beta chain was sequenced in a study of cytomegalovirus exposure and HLA in healthy donors. Primers included in the PCR were 60 Vbeta and 13 Jbeta primers. Sequencing was performed with immunoSEQ multiplex PCR; in TCRdb, only in-frame clones are kept and a portion is missing. Of more than 90,000 clones in the sample, around 83% were seen once. Although they were nominally healthy when sampled, donors likely had unrecorded immune exposures. The CDR3 has 11 amino acids. CDR1 and CDR2 from the germline V gene are DFQATT and SNEGSKA (reference sequence). V was clipped by 6 bases and J by 2 bases, with 7 bases between them.

The TCR originated in a man aged 25-45 years in good health and CMV-seropositive. The chain uses TRBV20-1 and TRBJ1-1; D unresolved. Material for sequencing was PBMCs. The CDR3 here is CSAELNTEAFF. CDR3 coding DNA: TGCAGTGCCGAACTAAACACTGAAGCTTTCTTT.